The next 16 T cell receptor beta chains were all read from a single sample in a study of blood T cell repertoires in COVID-19. The repertoire was sequenced with immunoSEQ multiplex PCR; TCRdb's copy has only in-frame clones and lacks some. The sample records 350,000 to 450,000 clones, about 89% being singletons. The sequenced sample was PBMCs or T cells enriched from blood (not recorded which). The source of these receptors is a woman in her thirties or forties who had been exposed to COVID-19.

The chain combines TRBV6-5 with TRBJ1-1; D unresolved. CDR1 is MNHEY, CDR2 SVGAGI, per germline. The V gene lost 2 bases and the J gene lost 6 bases, with 7 bases spanning the gap. This CDR3 comprises 12 residues. The DNA of the CDR3 is TGTGCCAGCAGTTACGGGAGCGCTGAAGCTTTCTTT. Translating it yields CASSYGSAEAFF.

J is TRBJ2-1 and V is TRBV11-2; 16 nucleotides agree with TRBD2. The CDR3 covers 18 residues. Trimming removed 5 bases from V and 5 bases from J; junction bases left unmatched: 9. Germline CDR1 is SGHAT and CDR2 is FQNNGV. The CDR3 DNA sequence: TGTGCCAGCAGCGGCCTGGGACTAGCGGGGGGGCGGAACAATGAGCAGTTCTTC. This gives the protein CASSGLGLAGGRNNEQFF.

The rearrangement joins TRBV13 to TRBJ2-1; 10 nucleotides line up with TRBD2. This CDR3 comprises 18 residues. Germline CDR1 reads PRHDT; CDR2 reads FYEKMQ (reference sequence). The ends lost 0 bases at V and 7 bases at J; junction bases unmatched: 12. The CDR3 loop is CASSLGLGLAGVGNEQFF. CDR3 coding DNA: TGTGCCAGCAGCTTAGGCCTCGGGCTAGCGGGAGTAGGGAATGAGCAGTTCTTC.

Written as DNA, the CDR3 is TGTGCCAGCAGCGAGGGATCAGGCACAGATACGCAGTATTTT. Amino acid sequence: CASSEGSGTDTQYF. The chain combines TRBV7-9 with TRBJ2-3; D perhaps matches TRBD2 (5 bases). V lost 5 bases and J lost 1, with 10 bases in between. Germline CDR1 is SEHNR and CDR2 is FQNEAQ (reference sequence). The CDR3 runs 14 residues.

This clone was found a few times. The V call is TRBV10-1, the J call TRBJ2-7; 11 bases map to TRBD2. The CDR3 runs to 15 residues. V shed 2 bases and J 8 bases; nucleotides not matched to a gene: 8. Germline-derived CDR1 and CDR2 are WNHNN and SYGVQD (reference sequence). CDR3 coding DNA: TGCGCCAGCAGTGAGGACGGGACTAGCGGTTACAAGCAGTACTTC. Its protein product is CASSEDGTSGYKQYF.

The rearrangement links TRBV7-8 to TRBJ2-6; tentatively, D is TRBD2 (6 bases). Trimming stripped 1 base from V and 3 bases from J, with 7 bases between. Per germline, CDR1 SGHVS and CDR2 FQNEAQ. This CDR3 region has 15 residues. The CDR3 sequence: CASSLGSGGANVLTF. CDR3 coding DNA: TGTGCCAGCAGCTTAGGTAGCGGTGGGGCCAACGTCCTGACTTTC.

This rearrangement joins TRBV6-2 or TRBV6-3 to TRBJ1-2; the D gene is possibly TRBD1 (5 bases). The germline V and J ends were trimmed by 6 bases and 4 bases, with 12 bases remaining between them. Germline lookup yields CDR1 MNHEY and CDR2 SVGEGT. The CDR3 totals 13 residues. CDR3 in DNA: TGTGCCAGCAGCCCAACAGGTAGCTATGGCTACACCTTC. This sequence encodes CASSPTGSYGYTF.

This chain joins TRBV4-1 and TRBJ1-5; D unresolved. The CDR3 sequence is 12 residues long. V was cut by 6 bases and J by 4 bases, with 7 bases left in between. Germline V CDR1 and CDR2: MGHRA, YSYEKL. The CDR3 DNA is TGCGCCAGCAGTGGCGGGAATCAGCCCCAGCATTTT. This sequence encodes CASSGGNQPQHF.

This chain connects TRBV12-3 or TRBV12-4 to TRBJ1-5, with D hard to call. The CDR3 length is 12 residues. V lost 7 bases and J lost 6, with 10 bases in between. The CDR3 DNA reads as TGTGCCAGCACGGACGGAGGTCAGCCCCAGCATTTT. Amino acids: CASTDGGQPQHF.

This clone was picked up a small number of times. V is TRBV9 and J is TRBJ2-3; 9 bases align to TRBD1. CDR1 is SGDLS, CDR2 YYNGEE, per germline. V was pared by 1 base and J by 3 bases, with 3 bases of the junction left unmatched. The length of the CDR3 is 15 residues. CDR3 nucleotides: TGTGCCAGCAGCGTAAGGACAGGGGCGACAGATACGCAGTATTTT. It is translated as CASSVRTGATDTQYF.

This chain uses TRBV6-2 or TRBV6-3 with TRBJ2-1, with 10 bases fitting TRBD2. Germline lookup yields CDR1 MNHEY and CDR2 SVGEGT. The CDR3 spans 16 residues. Losses at the gene ends were 6 bases for V and 0 bases for J; bases not matched to a gene: 5. The CDR3 reads CASSLLAGSSYNEQFF. The CDR3 DNA reads TGTGCCAGCAGCTTACTAGCGGGGAGCTCCTACAATGAGCAGTTCTTC.

J is TRBJ2-5 and V is TRBV29-1, with 8 bases identical to TRBD2. Germline CDR1 reads SQVTM; CDR2 reads ANQGSEA. The V segment lost 3 bases and the J segment 3 bases; nucleotides outside the gene matches: 3. This CDR3 is 13 amino acids long. The CDR3 region is CSVDREGEETQYF. In DNA form, the CDR3 reads TGCAGCGTTGACCGGGAGGGAGAAGAGACCCAGTACTTC. Based on the CDR3 plus reference TRBV29-1 and TRBJ2-5, the full variable domain is SAVISQKPSRDICQRGTSLTIQCQVDSQVTMMFWYRQQPGQSLTLIATANQGSEATYESGFVIDKFPISRPNLTFSTLTVSNMSPEDSSIYLCSVDREGEETQYFGPGTRLLVL.

The chain recombines TRBV27 with TRBJ1-2; D perhaps matches TRBD1 (5 bases). V shed 8 bases and J shed 2 bases, with 15 bases lying between them. CDR3 length: 14 amino acids. Germline lookup yields CDR1 MNHEY and CDR2 SMNVEV (reference sequence). The DNA for the CDR3 is TGTGCCAGCCGACCCCCGACAGCAAACTATGGCTACACCTTC. Its protein product is CASRPPTANYGYTF.

The chain has TRBV29-1 and TRBJ2-7; D perhaps matches TRBD2 (6 bases). The germline V and J ends were trimmed by 0 bases and 4 bases, with 13 bases remaining between them. The CDR3 sequence is 14 residues long. CDR1 and CDR2 (germline): SQVTM, ANQGSEA. CDR3 coding DNA: TGCAGCGTTGAAGAGGGGGAGGATGGGTACGAGCAGTACTTC. Amino acids: CSVEEGEDGYEQYF.

The chain joins TRBV6-5 to TRBJ2-2; perhaps TRBD2 as D (6 bases). This CDR3 has 15 amino acids. V was pared by 7 bases and J by 4 bases, with 16 bases between. Germline loops: CDR1 MNHEY, CDR2 SVGAGI. CDR3 bases: TGTGCCAGCACACGCGCGGGGTTGGGCACCGGGGAGCTGTTTTTT. This codes for CASTRAGLGTGELFF.

As for this clone: Germline and junction disagree at one end, which may indicate a read error. The chain links TRBV11-3 to TRBJ1-2; D is uncertain. This CDR3 region has 12 residues. In germline, CDR1 is SGHNT, CDR2 YENEEA. The CDR3 is CASSFDTYGYTF. CDR3 DNA sequence: TGTGCCAGCAGCTTCGACACCTATGGCTACACCTTT. The variable domain in full, with the rest retrieved from reference TRBV11-3 and TRBJ1-2, is EAGVVQSPRYKIIEKKQPVAFWCNPISGHNTLYWYLQNLGQGPELLIRYENEEAVDDSQLPKDRFSAERLKGVDSTLKIQPAELGDSAVYLCASSFDTYGYTFGSGTRLTVV.